The 10 T cell receptor beta chains listed next were all sequenced from one sample in a study of blood T cell repertoires in COVID-19. Assay used: immunoSEQ multiplex PCR; TCRdb lists only in-frame clones, some missing. The sample lists 70,000 to 85,000 clones; roughly nine tenths were seen once. The specimen was peripheral blood. These receptors originate from a human donor in a cohort sampled during active COVID-19.

This clone has only one observation. V and J are TRBV5-1 and TRBJ1-4; D remains unclear. The length of the CDR3 is 14 residues. Deletions cut 0 bases from V and 0 bases from J, with 3 bases between. The V gene's germline CDR1 is SGHRS and CDR2 YFSETQ. CDR3 sequence (DNA): TGCGCCAGCAGCTTGGACTCAACTAATGAAAAACTGTTTTTT. Protein product: CASSLDSTNEKLFF.

This rearrangement joins TRBV6-1 to TRBJ1-2; D might be TRBD1 (5 bases). The V and J ends lost 4 bases and 4 bases respectively, with 19 bases between them. The length of the CDR3 is 16 residues. Germline assignment: CDR1 MNHNS and CDR2 SASEGT. CDR3 amino acids: CASSGAGGDGSYGYTF. CDR3 DNA: TGTGCCAGCAGTGGAGCGGGGGGAGACGGGAGCTATGGCTACACCTTC.

The V and J genes are TRBV4-2 and TRBJ2-3, with 8 bases identical to TRBD2. The V and J ends lost 2 bases and 0 bases, in that order; junction bases with no gene match: 7. CDR3 length: 17 residues. Germline CDR1 reads LGHNA; CDR2 reads YNFKEQ. The CDR3 protein is CASSQRFSGESTDTQYF. The CDR3 DNA sequence: TGTGCCAGCAGCCAACGATTTAGCGGGGAAAGCACAGATACGCAGTATTTT.

This clone was recorded only once. The rearrangement links TRBV7-9 to TRBJ2-1; 7 bases are a match to TRBD2. Germline CDR1 is SEHNR and CDR2 is FQNEAQ (reference sequence). V shed 1 base, J shed 7 bases, and the junction held 10 bases outside the gene matches. The CDR3 runs to 16 residues. The CDR3 DNA sequence: TGTGCCAGCAGCTTAGGGGTAGGGAGGGCAGGGAATGAGCAGTTCTTC. Translation: CASSLGVGRAGNEQFF. Filled out from reference TRBV7-9 and TRBJ2-1, the complete variable domain reads DTGVSQNPRHKITKRGQNVTFRCDPISEHNRLYWYRQTLGQGPEFLTYFQNEAQLEKSRLLSDRFSAERPKGSFSTLEIQRTEQGDSAMYLCASSLGVGRAGNEQFFGPGTRLTVL.

The chain joins TRBV6-5 to TRBJ2-5; D is perhaps TRBD2 (7 bases). V shed 2 bases and J shed 2 bases, with 9 bases lying between them. This CDR3 spans 14 amino acids. CDR1 is MNHEY, CDR2 SVGAGI, per germline. CDR3 nucleotide sequence: TGTGCCAGCAGTTACGGGGGGGCTCAAGAGACCCAGTACTTC. Encoded protein: CASSYGGAQETQYF.

The rearrangement links TRBV7-2 to TRBJ1-5; 7 bases align to TRBD1. This CDR3 region has 13 residues. V shed 4 bases and J 4 bases; nucleotides not matched to a gene: 1. The germline V gene has CDR1 SGHTA and CDR2 FQGNSA. CDR3 sequence: CASSSDRNQPQHF. The DNA of the CDR3 is TGTGCCAGCAGCTCGGACAGGAATCAGCCCCAGCATTTT.

J is TRBJ2-7 and V is TRBV15; 12 bases are a match to TRBD1. This CDR3 region has 14 residues. Trimming cost V 7 bases and J 7 bases; bases outside gene matches: 8. CDR1 and CDR2 from the germline V gene are LNHNV and YYDKDF (reference sequence). CDR3 sequence reads: CATTRDRGLGEQYF. The CDR3 DNA sequence: TGTGCCACCACCAGGGACAGGGGGCTTGGGGAGCAGTACTTC.

The chain recombines TRBV30 with TRBJ2-7, with D possibly matching TRBD2 (6 bases). The CDR3 loop spans 14 amino acids. Trimming removed 0 bases from V and 1 base from J, with 10 bases in between. Germline CDR1 is GTSNPN and CDR2 is SVGIG (reference sequence). CDR3 sequence: CAWSVLLASYEQYF. DNA for the CDR3: TGTGCCTGGAGTGTACTACTAGCTTCCTACGAGCAGTACTTC. The variable domain in full, with the rest retrieved from reference TRBV30 and TRBJ2-7, is SQTIHQWPATLVQPVGSPLSLECTVEGTSNPNLYWYRQAAGRGLQLLFYSVGIGQISSEVPQNLSASRPQDRQFILSSKKLLLSDSGFYLCAWSVLLASYEQYFGPGTRLTVT.

This clone was counted only a few times. The chain combines TRBV19 with TRBJ1-2; weak D call: TRBD1 (6 bases). Germline assignment: CDR1 LNHDA and CDR2 SQIVND (reference sequence). Trimming removed 1 base at V and 8 bases at J, with 17 bases between. This CDR3 has 15 amino acids. Here the CDR3 DNA reads TGTGCCAGTAGTATAGGGGTAACAGGGCAACGGGGCTACACCTTC. Its translation: CASSIGVTGQRGYTF.

The CDR3 coding sequence is TGTGCCAGCAGCCCAAACAGGGAATTGGGAGATACGCAGTATTTT. Protein: CASSPNRELGDTQYF. The J gene is TRBJ2-3, the V gene TRBV13; the D gene is possibly TRBD1 (6 bases). Between the trimmed V and J ends, which lost 5 bases and 5 bases, there was a span of 17 bases. Looked up from germline, CDR1 is PRHDT and CDR2 is FYEKMQ (reference sequence). The CDR3 contains 15 residues.